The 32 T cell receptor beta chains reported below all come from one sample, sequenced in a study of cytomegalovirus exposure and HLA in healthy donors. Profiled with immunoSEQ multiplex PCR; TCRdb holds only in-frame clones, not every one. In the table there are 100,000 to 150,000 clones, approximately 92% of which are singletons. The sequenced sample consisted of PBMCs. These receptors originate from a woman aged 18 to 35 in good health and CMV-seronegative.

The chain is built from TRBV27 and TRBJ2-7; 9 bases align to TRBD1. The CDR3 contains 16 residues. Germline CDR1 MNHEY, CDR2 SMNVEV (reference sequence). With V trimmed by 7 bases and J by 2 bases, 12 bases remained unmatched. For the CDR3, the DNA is TGTGCCAGCACGACAGGGGGGGCCACCCTTCCCTACGAGCAGTACTTC. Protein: CASTTGGATLPYEQYF.

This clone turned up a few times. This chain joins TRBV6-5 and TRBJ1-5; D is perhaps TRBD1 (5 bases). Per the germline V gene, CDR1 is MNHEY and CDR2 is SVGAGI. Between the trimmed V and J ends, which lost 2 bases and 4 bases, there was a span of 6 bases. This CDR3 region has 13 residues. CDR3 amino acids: CASSYPGNQPQHF. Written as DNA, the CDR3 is TGTGCCAGCAGTTACCCAGGGAATCAGCCCCAGCATTTT.

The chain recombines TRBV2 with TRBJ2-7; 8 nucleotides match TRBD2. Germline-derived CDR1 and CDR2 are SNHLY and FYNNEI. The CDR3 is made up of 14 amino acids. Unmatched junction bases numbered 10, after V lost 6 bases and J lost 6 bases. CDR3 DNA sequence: TGTGCCAGCAGCCTGGCGGCGGGAGGCCGCGAGCAGTACTTC. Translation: CASSLAAGGREQYF. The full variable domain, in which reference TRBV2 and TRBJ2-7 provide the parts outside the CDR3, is EPEVTQTPSHQVTQMGQEVILRCVPISNHLYFYWYRQILGQKVEFLVSFYNNEISEKSEIFDDQFSVERPDGSNFTLKIRSTKLEDSAMYFCASSLAAGGREQYFGPGTRLTVT.

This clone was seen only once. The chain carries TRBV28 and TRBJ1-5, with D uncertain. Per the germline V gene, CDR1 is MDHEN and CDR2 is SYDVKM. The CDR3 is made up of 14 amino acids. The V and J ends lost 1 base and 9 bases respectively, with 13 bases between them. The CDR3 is CASSLFRSQRPQHF. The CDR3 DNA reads TGTGCCAGCAGTTTATTTCGGAGCCAGAGGCCCCAGCATTTT. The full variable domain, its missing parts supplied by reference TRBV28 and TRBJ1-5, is DVKVTQSSRYLVKRTGEKVFLECVQDMDHENMFWYRQDPGLGLRLIYFSYDVKMKEKGDIPEGYSVSREKKERFSLILESASTNQTSMYLCASSLFRSQRPQHFGDGTRLSIL.

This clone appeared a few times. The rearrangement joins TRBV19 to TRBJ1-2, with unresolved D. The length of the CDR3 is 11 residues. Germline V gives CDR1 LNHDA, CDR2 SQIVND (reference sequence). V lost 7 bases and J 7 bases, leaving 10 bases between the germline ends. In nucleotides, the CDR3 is TGTGCCAGTAAAGGAGGGTCTGGCTACACCTTC. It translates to CASKGGSGYTF.

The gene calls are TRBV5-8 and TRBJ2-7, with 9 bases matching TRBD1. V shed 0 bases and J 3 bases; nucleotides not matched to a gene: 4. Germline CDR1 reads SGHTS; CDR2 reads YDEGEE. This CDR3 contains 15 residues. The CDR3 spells CASSLASDRGYEQYF. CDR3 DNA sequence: TGTGCCAGCAGCTTGGCTTCGGACAGGGGCTACGAGCAGTACTTC.

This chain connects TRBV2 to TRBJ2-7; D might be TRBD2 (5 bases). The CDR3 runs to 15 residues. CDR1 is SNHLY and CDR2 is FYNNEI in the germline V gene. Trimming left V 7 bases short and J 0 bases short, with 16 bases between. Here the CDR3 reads CASNNRGESSYEQYV. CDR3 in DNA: TGTGCCAGCAACAACCGGGGAGAGAGCTCCTACGAGCAGTACGTC.

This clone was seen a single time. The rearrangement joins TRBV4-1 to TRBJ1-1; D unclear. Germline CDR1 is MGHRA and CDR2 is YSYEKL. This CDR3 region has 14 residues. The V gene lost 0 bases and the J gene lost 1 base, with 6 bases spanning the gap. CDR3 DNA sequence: TGCGCCAGCAGCCAAGAAGGAGGGAACACTGAAGCTTTCTTT. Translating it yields CASSQEGGNTEAFF.

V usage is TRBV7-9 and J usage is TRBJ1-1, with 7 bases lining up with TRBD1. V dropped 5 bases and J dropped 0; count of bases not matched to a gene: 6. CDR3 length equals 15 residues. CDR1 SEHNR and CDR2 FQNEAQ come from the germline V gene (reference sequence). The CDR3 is CASSPPGQLNTEAFF. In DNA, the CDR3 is TGTGCCAGCAGCCCCCCGGGACAGTTGAACACTGAAGCTTTCTTT.

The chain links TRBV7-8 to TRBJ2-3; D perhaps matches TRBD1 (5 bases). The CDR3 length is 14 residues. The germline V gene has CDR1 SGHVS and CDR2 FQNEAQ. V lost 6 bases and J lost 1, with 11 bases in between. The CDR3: CASRPRAGTDTQYF. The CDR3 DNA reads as TGTGCCAGCAGGCCCAGGGCGGGCACAGATACGCAGTATTTT.

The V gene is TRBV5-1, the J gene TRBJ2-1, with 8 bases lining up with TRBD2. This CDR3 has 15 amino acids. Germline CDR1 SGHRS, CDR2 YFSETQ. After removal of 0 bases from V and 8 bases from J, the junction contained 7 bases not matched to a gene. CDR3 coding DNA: TGCGCCAGCAGCTTGGGCTCTAGCGGGCCCGATGAGCAGTTCTTC. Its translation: CASSLGSSGPDEQFF.

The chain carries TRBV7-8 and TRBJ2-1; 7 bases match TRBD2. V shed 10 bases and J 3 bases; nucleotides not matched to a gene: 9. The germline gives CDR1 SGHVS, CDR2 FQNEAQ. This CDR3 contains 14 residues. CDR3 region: CATSGGGYYNEQFF. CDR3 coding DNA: TGTGCCACCTCGGGGGGAGGTTACTACAATGAGCAGTTCTTC.

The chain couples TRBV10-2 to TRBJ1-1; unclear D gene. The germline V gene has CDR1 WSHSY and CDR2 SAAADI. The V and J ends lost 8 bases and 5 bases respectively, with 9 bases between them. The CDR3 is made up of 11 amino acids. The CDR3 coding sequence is TGCGCCAGCTCCGGGAAGACTGAAGCTTTCTTT. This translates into CASSGKTEAFF.

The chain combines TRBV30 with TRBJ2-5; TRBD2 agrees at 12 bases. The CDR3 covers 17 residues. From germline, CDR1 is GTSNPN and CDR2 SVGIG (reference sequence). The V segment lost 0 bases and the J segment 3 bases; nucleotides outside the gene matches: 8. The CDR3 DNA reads TGTGCCTGGAGTGTATATCTGACTAGCGGGAGCGAAGAGACCCAGTACTTC. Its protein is CAWSVYLTSGSEETQYF. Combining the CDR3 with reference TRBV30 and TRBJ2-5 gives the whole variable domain SQTIHQWPATLVQPVGSPLSLECTVEGTSNPNLYWYRQAAGRGLQLLFYSVGIGQISSEVPQNLSASRPQDRQFILSSKKLLLSDSGFYLCAWSVYLTSGSEETQYFGPGTRLLVL.

CDR3 coding DNA: TGTGCCAGCAGTCGACAGGCGAATCAGCCCCAGCATTTT. Its translation is CASSRQANQPQHF. The chain couples TRBV27 to TRBJ1-5, with D possibly TRBD1 on 6 matching bases. V lost 5 bases and J 4 bases, leaving 9 bases between the germline ends. The germline V gene has CDR1 MNHEY and CDR2 SMNVEV (reference sequence). The CDR3 consists of 13 residues.

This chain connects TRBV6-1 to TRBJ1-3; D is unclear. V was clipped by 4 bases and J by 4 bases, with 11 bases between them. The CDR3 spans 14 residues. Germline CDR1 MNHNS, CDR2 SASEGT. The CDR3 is CASSVPGSGNTIYF. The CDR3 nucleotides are TGTGCCAGCAGTGTACCGGGGTCCGGAAACACCATATATTTT.

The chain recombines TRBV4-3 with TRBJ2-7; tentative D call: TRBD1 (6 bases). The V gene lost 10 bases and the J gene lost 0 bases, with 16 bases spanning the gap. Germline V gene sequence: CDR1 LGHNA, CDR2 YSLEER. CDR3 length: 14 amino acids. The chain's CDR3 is CANSQGHISYEQYF. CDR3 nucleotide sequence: TGCGCCAACAGTCAGGGACACATCTCCTACGAGCAGTACTTC.

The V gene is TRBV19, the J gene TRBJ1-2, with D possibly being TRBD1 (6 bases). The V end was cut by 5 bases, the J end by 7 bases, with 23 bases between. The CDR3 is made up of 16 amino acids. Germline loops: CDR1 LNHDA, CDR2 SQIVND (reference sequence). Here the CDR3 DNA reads TGTGCCAGTAGTCGGGGACAAGGGAAGGCTCCGGGTGGCTACACCTTC. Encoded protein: CASSRGQGKAPGGYTF.

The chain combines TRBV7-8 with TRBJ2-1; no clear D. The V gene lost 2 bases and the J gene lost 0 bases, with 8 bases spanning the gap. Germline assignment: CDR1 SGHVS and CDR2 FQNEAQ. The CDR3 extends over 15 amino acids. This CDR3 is CASSLTKSSYNEQFF. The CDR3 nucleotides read TGTGCCAGCAGCTTAACTAAGAGCTCCTACAATGAGCAGTTCTTC.

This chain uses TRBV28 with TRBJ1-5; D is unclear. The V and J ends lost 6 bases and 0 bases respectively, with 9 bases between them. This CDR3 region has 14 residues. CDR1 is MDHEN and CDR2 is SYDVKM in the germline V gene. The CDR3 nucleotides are TGTGCCAGCAGCCAGACACCTAGCAATCAGCCCCAGCATTTT. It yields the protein CASSQTPSNQPQHF.

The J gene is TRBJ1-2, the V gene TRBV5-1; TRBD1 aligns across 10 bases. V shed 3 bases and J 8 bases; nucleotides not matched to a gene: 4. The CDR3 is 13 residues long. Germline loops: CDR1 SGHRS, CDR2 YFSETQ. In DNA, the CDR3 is TGCGCCAGCAGCTGGACAGGGGGTGAAGGCTACACCTTC. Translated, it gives CASSWTGGEGYTF.

CDR3 DNA: TGTGCCAGCAGTGAACAGGTTGACCACGAGCAGTACTTC. Protein: CASSEQVDHEQYF. The chain has TRBV6-1 and TRBJ2-7; D unclear. Looked up from germline, CDR1 is MNHNS and CDR2 is SASEGT. CDR3 size: 13 residues. The V end lost 2 bases, the J end lost 5 bases, and 10 bases lay between the germline ends.

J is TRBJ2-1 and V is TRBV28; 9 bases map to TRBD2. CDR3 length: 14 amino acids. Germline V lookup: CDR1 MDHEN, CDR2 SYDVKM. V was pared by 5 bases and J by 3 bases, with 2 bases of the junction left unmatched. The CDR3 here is CASSKTSGYNEQFF. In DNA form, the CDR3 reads TGTGCCAGCAGTAAGACTAGCGGCTACAATGAGCAGTTCTTC.

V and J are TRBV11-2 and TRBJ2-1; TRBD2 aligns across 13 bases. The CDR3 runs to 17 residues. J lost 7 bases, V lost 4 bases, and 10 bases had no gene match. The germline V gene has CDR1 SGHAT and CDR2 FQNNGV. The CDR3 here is CASSSRTSGSISNEQFF. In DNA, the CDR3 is TGTGCCAGCAGCTCCCGGACTAGCGGGAGTATAAGTAATGAGCAGTTCTTC.

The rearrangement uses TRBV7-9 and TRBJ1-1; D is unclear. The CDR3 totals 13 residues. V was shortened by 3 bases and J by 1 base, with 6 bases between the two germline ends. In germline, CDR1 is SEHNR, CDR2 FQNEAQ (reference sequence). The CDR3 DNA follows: TGTGCCAGCAGCTTTATCAGGAACACTGAAGCTTTCTTT. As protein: CASSFIRNTEAFF.

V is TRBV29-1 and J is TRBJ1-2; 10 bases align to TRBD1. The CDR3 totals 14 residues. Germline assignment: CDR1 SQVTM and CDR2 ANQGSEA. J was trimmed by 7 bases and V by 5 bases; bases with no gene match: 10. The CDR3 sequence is CSVSPGQGRSGYTF. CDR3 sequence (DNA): TGCAGCGTTTCTCCGGGACAGGGGAGGAGTGGCTACACCTTC. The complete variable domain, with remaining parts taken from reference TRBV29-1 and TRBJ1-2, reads SAVISQKPSRDICQRGTSLTIQCQVDSQVTMMFWYRQQPGQSLTLIATANQGSEATYESGFVIDKFPISRPNLTFSTLTVSNMSPEDSSIYLCSVSPGQGRSGYTFGSGTRLTVV.

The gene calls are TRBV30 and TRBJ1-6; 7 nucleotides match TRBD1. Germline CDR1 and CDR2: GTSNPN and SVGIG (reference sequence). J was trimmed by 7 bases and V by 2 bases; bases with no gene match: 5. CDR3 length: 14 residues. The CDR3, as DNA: TGTGCCTGGAGTATCGGGACAGCAAATTCACCCCTCCACTTT. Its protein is CAWSIGTANSPLHF.

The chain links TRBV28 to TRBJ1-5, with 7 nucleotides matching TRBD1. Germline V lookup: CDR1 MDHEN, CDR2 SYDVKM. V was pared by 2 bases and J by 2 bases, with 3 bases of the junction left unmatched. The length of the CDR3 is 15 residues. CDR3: CASSLGDSRNQPQHF. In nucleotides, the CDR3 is TGTGCCAGCAGTTTAGGGGACAGCCGCAATCAGCCCCAGCATTTT.

The chain's CDR3 is CASSPKGDQPQHF. DNA of the CDR3: TGTGCCAGCTCACCGAAGGGGGATCAGCCCCAGCATTTT. The chain has TRBV18 and TRBJ1-5; the D gene is possibly TRBD1 (6 bases). This CDR3 is 13 amino acids long. CDR1 is KGHSH and CDR2 is LQKENI in the germline V gene. V lost 3 bases to trimming and J lost 5 bases, with 8 bases between them.

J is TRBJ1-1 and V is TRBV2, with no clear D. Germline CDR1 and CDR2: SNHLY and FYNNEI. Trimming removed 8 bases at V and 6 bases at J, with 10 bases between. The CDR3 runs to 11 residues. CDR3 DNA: TGTGCCAGCGTATATCGGTCTGAAGCTTTCTTT. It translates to CASVYRSEAFF.

This CDR3 reads CASSFISGGEYNEQFF. The CDR3 coding sequence is TGTGCCAGCAGTTTTATAAGCGGGGGTGAATACAATGAGCAGTTCTTC. The chain carries TRBV6-5 and TRBJ2-1; 8 nucleotides line up with TRBD2. This CDR3 comprises 16 residues. Per the germline V gene, CDR1 is MNHEY and CDR2 is SVGAGI. Trimming at V came to 4 bases and at J to 4 bases, leaving 9 bases not matched to a gene.

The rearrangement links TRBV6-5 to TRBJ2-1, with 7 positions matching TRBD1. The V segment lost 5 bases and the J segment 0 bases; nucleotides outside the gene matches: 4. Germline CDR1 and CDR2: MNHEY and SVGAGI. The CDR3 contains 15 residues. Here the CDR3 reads CASSATGSSYNEQFF. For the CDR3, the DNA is TGTGCCAGCAGTGCGACAGGGAGCTCCTACAATGAGCAGTTCTTC.